Sequencing of this T cell receptor (beta chain) was carried out in a study of blood T cell repertoires in COVID-19. Whole-study context: The United States, Italy and Spain were the sources of the acute and convalescent COVID-19 samples.

Authors' analysis steps: Estimates of nucleated cell counts were drawn from the amplification of reference gene primers. Here immunoSEQ multiplex PCR was the method, and the copy in TCRdb shows in-frame clones only, minus some. From that table come the V and J calls and clone size; the DNA was used to work out D and trimming. The data show around 300,000 clones, approximately 85% seen once. The CDR3 extends over 13 amino acids. Germline V gene data show CDR1 as SEHNR and CDR2 as FQNEAQ (reference sequence). V lost 5 bases and J lost 6, with 13 bases in between. The sequence came from a human donor in a cohort sampled during active COVID-19. The chain recombines TRBV7-9 with TRBJ1-2; D unresolved. The source material was peripheral blood. CDR3 in amino acids: CASSQALSNGYTF. CDR3 nucleotides: TGTGCCAGCAGCCAGGCCTTGTCGAATGGCTACACCTTC.